This passage covers 28 T cell receptor beta chains from one sample sequenced in a study of glioma-infiltrating T cells after dendritic cell vaccination. Libraries were prepared by immunoSEQ multiplex PCR; TCRdb keeps only in-frame clonotypes and omits some of them. The sample consists of roughly 23,000 clones, around 79% of them appearing once. The sequenced sample was blood, obtained before dendritic cell vaccination. These receptors were collected from a human donor with glioblastoma.

V usage is TRBV19 and J usage is TRBJ1-2; D remains ambiguous. V lost 3 bases, J lost 8 bases, and 13 bases lay in between. CDR3 length: 13 residues. Looked up from germline, CDR1 is LNHDA and CDR2 is SQIVND (reference sequence). The CDR3 here is CASSIMRVSGYTF. The CDR3 nucleotides read TGTGCCAGTAGTATTATGAGGGTATCAGGCTACACCTTC.

The gene calls are TRBV28 and TRBJ1-2; tentative D call: TRBD1 (5 bases). V dropped 2 bases and J dropped 2 bases, with 12 bases sitting between them. The CDR3 has 15 residues. Germline-derived CDR1 and CDR2 are MDHEN and SYDVKM. CDR3 amino acids: CASSLGDGRNYGYTF. CDR3 in DNA: TGTGCCAGCAGTTTAGGGGACGGGAGGAACTATGGCTACACCTTC.

CDR3 sequence: CASSLVRENEQYF. DNA for the CDR3: TGCGCCAGCAGCTTGGTGCGCGAGAACGAGCAGTACTTC. The chain has TRBV5-1 and TRBJ2-7, with D hard to call. Germline loops: CDR1 SGHRS, CDR2 YFSETQ. V was trimmed by 0 bases and J by 5 bases, leaving 9 bases between them. This CDR3 is built from 13 residues.

This clone has more than one count but fewer than ten. The rearrangement joins TRBV11-2 to TRBJ1-2, with no clear D. The V gene's germline CDR1 is SGHAT and CDR2 FQNNGV. CDR3 length: 15 amino acids. The V end lost 3 bases, the J end lost 6 bases, and 17 bases lay between the germline ends. The chain's CDR3 is CASSLVMLGVHGYTF. The CDR3 region has the DNA TGTGCCAGCAGCTTGGTCATGTTGGGAGTTCATGGCTACACCTTC.

The chain uses TRBV19 and TRBJ2-3, with TRBD2 identical over 7 bases. This CDR3 comprises 16 residues. The J segment lost 3 bases and the V segment lost 5 bases, leaving 11 bases of the junction unmatched. Germline loops: CDR1 LNHDA, CDR2 SQIVND (reference sequence). The CDR3 DNA sequence: TGTGCCAGTAGTTGGAGTGGCAGGGAGGGAACAGATACGCAGTATTTT. Translation: CASSWSGREGTDTQYF.

The V and J genes are TRBV14 and TRBJ1-1; 9 bases map to TRBD1. The CDR3 extends over 15 amino acids. J was trimmed by 1 base and V by 6 bases; bases with no gene match: 6. Germline assignment: CDR1 SGHDN and CDR2 FVKESK. The CDR3 DNA follows: TGTGCCAGCAGTACGAACAGGGGGCAGAACACTGAAGCTTTCTTT. Translation: CASSTNRGQNTEAFF.

The rearrangement joins TRBV10-3 to TRBJ2-7; 7 positions match TRBD2. The trim removed 8 bases at V and 3 bases at J, leaving 4 bases unmatched. CDR3 length: 12 residues. CDR1 and CDR2 from the germline V gene are ENHRY and SYGVKD. Here the CDR3 DNA reads TGTGCCATCGGGAGCGGGAACTACGAGCAGTACTTC. It yields the protein CAIGSGNYEQYF.

This clone was observed a handful of times. The chain joins TRBV5-4 to TRBJ2-5; tentative D call: TRBD2 (5 bases). V was shortened by 2 bases and J by 5 bases, with 19 bases between the two germline ends. The CDR3 covers 16 residues. CDR1 and CDR2 from the germline V gene are SGHNT and YYREEE (reference sequence). The CDR3 DNA is TGTGCCAGCAGCTTAATAAGTGGGCTAGCAAAGGAGACCCAGTACTTC. Amino acids: CASSLISGLAKETQYF.

This clone was seen more than once but under ten times. J is TRBJ2-3 and V is TRBV7-2, with 8 nucleotides matching TRBD2. The germline V gene has CDR1 SGHTA and CDR2 FQGNSA. The CDR3 is made up of 16 amino acids. V was clipped by 5 bases and J by 2 bases; unmatched bases: 9. CDR3 DNA sequence: TGTGCCAGCAGCCTTCTTGCGGGAGGAGTCACAGATACGCAGTATTTT. Translation: CASSLLAGGVTDTQYF.

This chain links TRBV7-9 with TRBJ1-4; D is perhaps TRBD1 (5 bases). Germline loops: CDR1 SEHNR, CDR2 FQNEAQ (reference sequence). The CDR3 has 12 residues. Trimming stripped 3 bases from V and 8 bases from J, with 7 bases between. The CDR3 region is CASSLGGEKLFF. The CDR3 DNA follows: TGTGCCAGCAGCTTGGGGGGGGAAAAACTGTTTTTT.

This clone was recorded once. V gene TRBV19 combines with J gene TRBJ2-7; TRBD2 is a possible D gene (6 bases). The V end was cut by 6 bases, the J end by 2 bases, with 17 bases between. The CDR3 runs to 15 residues. Per germline, CDR1 LNHDA and CDR2 SQIVND (reference sequence). The CDR3 sequence: CASSLGRRATYEQYF. In DNA, the CDR3 is TGTGCCAGTAGCTTAGGACGGAGGGCAACCTACGAGCAGTACTTC.

The genes are TRBV5-1 and TRBJ2-3; 7 nucleotides agree with TRBD2. Looked up from germline, CDR1 is SGHRS and CDR2 is YFSETQ. This CDR3 is 18 amino acids long. The V gene end was trimmed by 6 bases and the J gene end by 5 bases; junction bases not matched to a gene: 21. The CDR3 DNA reads as TGCGCCAGCAAATCCGGGCAAGCTAGCGGCCCAACTAGAGATACGCAGTATTTT. This codes for CASKSGQASGPTRDTQYF.

A few counts support this clone. This chain connects TRBV7-9 to TRBJ2-3, with 8 bases identical to TRBD2. This CDR3 contains 13 residues. J was trimmed by 3 bases and V by 11 bases; bases with no gene match: 7. Germline CDR1 is SEHNR and CDR2 is FQNEAQ (reference sequence). The CDR3 coding sequence is TGTGCCGGGGATAGCGGGATGACAGATACGCAGTATTTT. Amino acids: CAGDSGMTDTQYF.

The genes are TRBV28 and TRBJ1-5; D possibly corresponds to TRBD1 (5 bases). The V gene's germline CDR1 is MDHEN and CDR2 SYDVKM. The CDR3 runs to 16 residues. Trimming removed 2 bases at V and 7 bases at J, with 18 bases between. The CDR3 region has the DNA TGTGCCAGCAGTTTAGTTATTTCGGGGGTCGGGCAGCCCCAGCATTTT. Its translation: CASSLVISGVGQPQHF.

V usage is TRBV7-2 and J usage is TRBJ2-7; 13 positions match TRBD2. CDR3 size: 14 residues. Germline CDR1 is SGHTA and CDR2 is FQGNSA. V lost 6 bases, J lost 10 bases, and 9 bases stayed unmatched. CDR3: CASSLLAGGFSQYF. In nucleotides, the CDR3 is TGTGCCAGCAGTTTACTAGCGGGAGGGTTCTCTCAGTACTTC.

This rearrangement joins TRBV4-1 to TRBJ1-2; 8 bases fit TRBD1. CDR1 and CDR2 from the germline V gene are MGHRA and YSYEKL. Trimming removed 1 base from V and 7 bases from J; junction bases left unmatched: 11. The CDR3 length is 16 residues. The CDR3 here is CASSQGEDRQGSGYTF. CDR3 DNA sequence: TGCGCCAGCAGCCAAGGGGAGGACCGACAGGGGAGTGGCTACACCTTC.

CDR3 DNA: TGTGCCAGCAGCGCCCAAGTTAACATGAACACTGAAGCTTTCTTT. Translated, it gives CASSAQVNMNTEAFF. This sequence joins TRBV9 and TRBJ1-1; no firm D call. CDR1 and CDR2 from the germline V gene are SGDLS and YYNGEE. This CDR3 spans 15 amino acids. Trimming cost V 3 bases and J 0 bases, with 12 bases left between them.

This chain joins TRBV7-7 and TRBJ1-5, with unresolved D. Germline V gene sequence: CDR1 SSHAT, CDR2 FNYEAQ (reference sequence). The CDR3 consists of 14 residues. The CDR3 sequence: CATGRGSTNQPQHF. The CDR3 nucleotides are TGTGCTACCGGGCGTGGGAGTACCAATCAGCCCCAGCATTTT.

This clone was counted only a few times. CDR3 protein: CASSRGTGTISYNEQFF. In DNA, the CDR3 is TGTGCCAGCAGCCGCGGGACAGGCACAATTTCCTACAATGAGCAGTTCTTC. This chain joins TRBV7-2 and TRBJ2-1; 8 nucleotides align to TRBD1. V dropped 5 bases and J dropped 1; count of bases not matched to a gene: 10. Germline-derived CDR1 and CDR2 are SGHTA and FQGNSA. CDR3 length: 17 amino acids.

The V call is TRBV5-4, the J call TRBJ2-1; 10 nucleotides line up with TRBD2. Unmatched junction bases numbered 6, after V lost 4 bases and J lost 5 bases. The CDR3 sequence is 15 residues long. Germline-derived CDR1 and CDR2 are SGHNT and YYREEE (reference sequence). CDR3 residues: CASSPRTSGHNEQFF. The CDR3 DNA follows: TGTGCCAGCAGCCCTAGGACTAGCGGTCACAATGAGCAGTTCTTC.

V usage is TRBV20-1 and J usage is TRBJ2-7, with D unclear. This CDR3 is 11 amino acids long. Germline values: CDR1 DFQATT, CDR2 SNEGSKA (reference sequence). Trimming pared 0 bases from V and 9 bases from J, leaving 9 bases between. CDR3 coding DNA: TGCAGTGCTAGAGAAGGCCCGGGGCAGTACTTC. Translated: CSAREGPGQYF.

The chain uses TRBV7-2 and TRBJ1-2, with D possibly matching TRBD1 (5 bases). V was cut by 5 bases and J by 5 bases, with 12 bases left in between. From germline, CDR1 is SGHTA and CDR2 FQGNSA. CDR3 length: 13 residues. Here the CDR3 reads CASSHIRQYGYTF. The CDR3 DNA sequence: TGTGCCAGCAGCCATATAAGACAGTATGGCTACACCTTC.

The V and J genes are TRBV27 and TRBJ2-4; 10 bases map to TRBD1. The V segment lost 5 bases and the J segment 8 bases; nucleotides outside the gene matches: 27. CDR1 and CDR2 (germline): MNHEY, SMNVEV (reference sequence). The CDR3 runs 21 residues. The CDR3 bases are TGTGCCAGCAGTCGAAGGATCAATCTAACACCGGGACAGGGGACAGGAGACATTCAGTACTTC. Translating it yields CASSRRINLTPGQGTGDIQYF.

The rearrangement uses TRBV7-2 and TRBJ1-1, with D tentatively TRBD1 (5 bases). Germline V gene sequence: CDR1 SGHTA, CDR2 FQGNSA. The CDR3 consists of 14 residues. V lost 3 bases and J lost 1, with 9 bases in between. CDR3 protein: CASSLGPWNTEAFF. The CDR3 nucleotides read TGTGCCAGCAGCTTGGGGCCTTGGAACACTGAAGCTTTCTTT.

The CDR3 bases are TGTGCCAGCAGCGGAAAACAGGGGGCTGGCACAGATACGCAGTATTTT. Its protein product is CASSGKQGAGTDTQYF. The gene calls are TRBV9 and TRBJ2-3; 9 nucleotides line up with TRBD1. The CDR3 sequence is 16 residues long. Germline trimming cut 3 bases from V and 1 base from J; bases unmatched to any gene: 6. Germline values: CDR1 SGDLS, CDR2 YYNGEE.

This clone was counted a few times. The chain couples TRBV28 to TRBJ2-3; a weak D match, TRBD1 (6 bases). This CDR3 contains 15 residues. V was trimmed by 2 bases and J by 1 base, leaving 10 bases between them. From germline, CDR1 is MDHEN and CDR2 SYDVKM. CDR3 amino acids: CASSLGGQRTDTQYF. The DNA for the CDR3 is TGTGCCAGCAGTTTAGGCGGACAGCGCACAGATACGCAGTATTTT.

V is TRBV5-1 and J is TRBJ2-7; 10 positions match TRBD2. Unmatched junction bases numbered 3, after V lost 0 bases and J lost 3 bases. The CDR3 has 15 residues. From germline, CDR1 is SGHRS and CDR2 YFSETQ. The CDR3 protein is CASSLGTSGIYEQYF. The CDR3, as DNA: TGCGCCAGCAGCTTGGGTACTAGCGGGATCTACGAGCAGTACTTC.

This clone appeared a few times. V usage is TRBV2 and J usage is TRBJ1-2; perhaps TRBD1 as D (5 bases). CDR3 length: 13 residues. Per the germline V gene, CDR1 is SNHLY and CDR2 is FYNNEI. Trimming took 3 bases from V and 4 from J, leaving 9 bases between them. As DNA, the CDR3 is TGTGCCAGCAGTGAGACAGAGTCCTATGGCTACACCTTC. It yields the protein CASSETESYGYTF.